The rows below give T cell receptor beta chains drawn from one sample of a study of blood T cell repertoires in COVID-19. Sequenced by immunoSEQ multiplex PCR; TCRdb stores in-frame clones only, minus some. In the table there are more than 150,000 clones, roughly 76% of which are singletons. The source material was peripheral blood. The origin of the receptors is a woman of 80 years or more with COVID-19, enrolled during active disease. Both conserved end residues are part of each CDR3. D genes are given only for firm matches. The size entry is marked missing in some rows and otherwise reads once, few, many or a size class.

once	17	TRBJ1-4	.	TRBV5-5	CASSSKLSTGLNEKLFF	TGTGCCAGCAGCTCCAAACTATCGACAGGACTTAATGAAAAACTGTTTTTT
few	13	TRBJ1-1	TRBD1	TRBV29-1	CSVEGTGATEAFF	TGCAGCGTGGAAGGGACAGGTGCCACTGAAGCTTTCTTT
.	15	TRBJ2-7	.	TRBV5-4	CASSVGTSNHREQYF	TGTGCCAGCAGCGTCGGGACTTCAAACCATCGGGAGCAGTACTTC
.	18	TRBJ2-1	.	TRBV21-1	CASSKAPGGPIGHNEQFF	TGTGCCAGCAGCAAAGCCCCGGGAGGGCCGATTGGGCACAATGAGCAGTTCTTC
.	16	TRBJ2-7	.	TRBV21-1	CASSEDRGQSSYEQYF	TGTGCCAGCAGCGAAGACAGGGGGCAAAGCTCCTACGAGCAGTACTTC
.	14	TRBJ2-1	.	TRBV9	CASSVQSSSSEQFF	TGTGCCAGCAGCGTACAGTCTAGTAGTAGTGAGCAGTTCTTC
.	14	TRBJ2-3	.	TRBV6-5	CASSYRRGADTQYF	TGTGCCAGCAGTTATCGTCGGGGAGCAGATACGCAGTATTTT
few	14	TRBJ1-1	.	TRBV2	CASSGTGMNTEAFF	TGTGCCAGCAGTGGAACAGGGATGAACACTGAAGCTTTCTTT
.	14	TRBJ1-2	TRBD1	TRBV19	CASRETGGDYGYTF	TGTGCCAGTAGAGAGACAGGGGGCGACTATGGCTACACCTTC
.	11	TRBJ1-1	.	TRBV30	CAWSPSVEAFF	TGTGCCTGGAGTCCTTCGGTTGAAGCTTTCTTT
few	16	TRBJ1-2	TRBD1	TRBV27	CASSLSPGQVVHGYTF	TGTGCCAGCAGTTTAAGCCCGGGACAGGTAGTCCATGGCTACACCTTC
.	11	TRBJ2-5	.	TRBV12-3/TRBV12-4	CASSSLETQYF	TGTGCCAGCAGTTCACTCGAGACCCAGTACTTC
.	14	TRBJ1-2	.	TRBV30	CAWSVTLTGHGYTF	TGTGCCTGGAGTGTAACACTAACAGGGCACGGCTACACCTTC
.	13	TRBJ2-7	TRBD2	TRBV29-1	CSVAGGRSDEQYF	TGCAGCGTTGCGGGCGGGAGGAGCGACGAGCAGTACTTC
.	15	TRBJ1-5	TRBD1	TRBV28	CASSFLGQGSQPQHF	TGTGCCAGCAGTTTTTTGGGACAGGGTAGTCAGCCCCAGCATTTT
once	13	TRBJ1-2	.	TRBV25-1	CASRDDNVRGYTF	TGTGCCAGCAGGGATGACAATGTTCGTGGCTACACCTTC
.	16	TRBJ1-2	.	TRBV28	CASSTPGGDGSYGYTF	TGTGCCAGCAGTACTCCCGGTGGAGACGGTTCCTATGGCTACACCTTC
.	15	TRBJ2-7	TRBD2	TRBV5-1	CASSLLGSGSVEQYF	TGCGCCAGCAGCTTGCTGGGTAGCGGGAGTGTCGAGCAGTACTTC
few	13	TRBJ2-1	.	TRBV2	CASVQFLYNEQFF	TGTGCCAGCGTCCAGTTTCTTTACAATGAGCAGTTCTTC
.	15	TRBJ2-1	TRBD1	TRBV5-8	CASSLVQGASNEQFF	TGTGCCAGCAGCTTGGTCCAGGGGGCTTCGAATGAGCAGTTCTTC
.	18	TRBJ1-6	TRBD1	TRBV2	CASSERQGRGWGNSPLHF	TGTGCCAGCAGTGAGCGACAGGGCAGGGGCTGGGGGAATTCACCCCTCCACTTT
.	11	TRBJ1-2	.	TRBV29-1	CSASGGYGYTF	TGCAGCGCCTCGGGAGGCTATGGCTACACCTTC
few	15	TRBJ2-7	TRBD1	TRBV19	CASSSNRQGTYEQYF	TGTGCCAGTAGTTCCAACCGACAGGGAACCTACGAGCAGTACTTC
many	15	TRBJ1-1	TRBD1	TRBV5-4	CASSPGGTENTEAFF	TGTGCCAGCAGCCCTGGGGGGACAGAGAACACTGAAGCTTTCTTT
.	16	TRBJ2-3	.	TRBV7-2	CASRPAGASDGDTQYF	TGTGCCAGCCGCCCTGCGGGGGCGTCGGATGGAGATACGCAGTATTTT
.	15	TRBJ2-1	TRBD2	TRBV6-6	CASSYPLADYNEQFF	TGTGCCAGCAGTTACCCGCTAGCGGACTACAATGAGCAGTTCTTC
.	15	TRBJ2-5	TRBD2	TRBV3-1/TRBV3-2	CASSQGGLAGETQYF	TGTGCCAGCAGCCAAGGGGGACTAGCAGGGGAGACCCAGTACTTC
.	20	TRBJ1-6	TRBD1	TRBV2	CASSELQHRPLQGRNSPLHF	TGTGCCAGCAGTGAACTTCAACATCGTCCACTACAGGGGAGGAATTCACCCCTCCACTTT
.	15	TRBJ2-1	TRBD2	TRBV3-1/TRBV3-2	CASSPPFGGAGEQFF	TGTGCCAGCAGCCCTCCCTTCGGGGGGGCTGGTGAGCAGTTCTTC
few	15	TRBJ1-5	.	TRBV4-3	CASSQDMGADQPQHF	TGCGCCAGCAGCCAAGATATGGGGGCAGATCAGCCCCAGCATTTT
many	15	TRBJ2-7	TRBD1	TRBV5-5	CASSLEEQGRHEQYF	TGTGCCAGCAGCTTGGAGGAACAGGGGAGACACGAGCAGTACTTC
once	18	TRBJ2-2	TRBD2	TRBV28	CASSFFLAGGSNTGELFF	TGTGCCAGCAGTTTCTTCCTAGCGGGAGGGTCGAACACCGGGGAGCTGTTTTTT
.	18	TRBJ1-3	.	TRBV6-1	CASSESQFFTGTGNTIYF	TGTGCCAGCAGTGAAAGCCAATTTTTCACAGGGACTGGAAACACCATATATTTT
.	14	TRBJ2-1	.	TRBV18	CASSPPVRDNEQFF	TGTGCCAGCTCACCACCGGTCCGCGACAATGAGCAGTTCTTC
.	14	TRBJ2-3	TRBD2	TRBV6-2/TRBV6-3	CASTPAGSTDTQYF	TGTGCCAGCACCCCAGCGGGGAGCACAGATACGCAGTATTTT
.	12	TRBJ1-5	.	TRBV28	CASSPGNQPQHF	TGTGCCAGCAGTCCAGGGAATCAGCCCCAGCATTTT
.	15	TRBJ1-2	.	TRBV4-2	CASSQDWGANYGYTF	TGTGCCAGCAGCCAAGATTGGGGGGCTAACTATGGCTACACCTTC
.	16	TRBJ2-5	TRBD1	TRBV28	CASSLRWDRGEETQYF	TGTGCCAGCAGTTTGCGGTGGGACAGGGGAGAAGAGACCCAGTACTTC
.	13	TRBJ2-7	.	TRBV5-1	CASSRTGYHEQYF	TGCGCCAGCAGCCGCACAGGGTACCACGAGCAGTACTTC
few	12	TRBJ2-7	.	TRBV2	CASSASSYEQYF	TGTGCCAGCAGTGCTAGCAGCTACGAGCAGTACTTC
.	14	TRBJ1-2	TRBD1	TRBV30	CAWSVGDRGYGYTF	TGTGCCTGGAGTGTAGGAGACAGGGGTTATGGCTACACCTTC
.	14	TRBJ2-4	.	TRBV5-8	CASSFLGFKNIQYF	TGTGCCAGCAGCTTCTTGGGCTTCAAAAACATTCAGTACTTC
.	15	TRBJ2-7	.	TRBV6-5	CASSYKDTGSYEQYF	TGTGCCAGCAGTTACAAGGACACCGGCTCCTACGAGCAGTACTTC
.	14	TRBJ2-7	TRBD2	TRBV5-7	CASSLAGGSYEQYF	TGTGCCAGCAGCTTAGCGGGAGGGTCCTACGAGCAGTACTTC
few	15	TRBJ2-2	TRBD1	TRBV19	CASYQAGGGTGELFF	TGTGCCAGTTACCAGGCAGGGGGTGGGACCGGGGAGCTGTTTTTT
.	15	TRBJ2-7	TRBD2	TRBV5-8	CASSKGLAGGYEQYF	TGTGCCAGCAGCAAAGGACTAGCGGGAGGCTACGAGCAGTACTTC
.	14	TRBJ2-1	TRBD1	TRBV7-9	CASSAGQGRNEQFF	TGTGCCAGCAGCGCGGGACAGGGGAGGAATGAGCAGTTCTTC
.	17	TRBJ1-2	TRBD1	TRBV10-3	CAIRTLDRGPTNYGYTF	TGTGCCATCAGAACTCTGGACAGGGGGCCGACTAACTATGGCTACACCTTC
few	14	TRBJ2-7	TRBD2	TRBV7-2	CASSPSGRVYEQYF	TGTGCCAGCAGTCCTAGCGGGAGGGTCTACGAGCAGTACTTC
.	14	TRBJ2-7	TRBD1	TRBV6-2/TRBV6-3	CASSYSAGGGEQYF	TGTGCCAGCAGTTACTCGGCAGGGGGCGGCGAGCAGTACTTC
.	15	TRBJ1-5	.	TRBV6-1	CASSEQQGTAQPQHF	TGTGCCAGCAGTGAACAACAGGGAACCGCTCAGCCCCAGCATTTT
.	13	TRBJ1-1	.	TRBV7-2	CASSPRRDTEAFF	TGTGCCAGCAGCCCCAGACGGGACACTGAAGCTTTCTTT
few	14	TRBJ2-3	TRBD1	TRBV10-3	CAISPGQGTDTQYF	TGTGCCATCAGTCCCGGACAGGGAACAGATACGCAGTATTTT
once	15	TRBJ1-1	TRBD1	TRBV10-3	CAISEGGAGGTEAFF	TGTGCCATCAGTGAGGGTGGGGCAGGGGGCACTGAAGCTTTCTTT
.	15	TRBJ2-7	.	TRBV6-7	CASSYLDKHSYEQYF	TGTGCCAGCAGTTACCTGGACAAGCACTCCTACGAGCAGTACTTC
.	15	TRBJ1-6	TRBD1	TRBV7-2	CASSLGQGKDSPLHF	TGTGCCAGCAGCTTAGGACAGGGGAAGGATTCACCCCTCCACTTT
.	15	TRBJ2-4	TRBD1	TRBV9	CASSPTTGAKNIQYF	TGTGCCAGCAGCCCGACGACAGGGGCCAAAAACATTCAGTACTTC
.	15	TRBJ2-1	.	TRBV6-5	CASSYSVSSYNEQFF	TGTGCCAGCAGTTACTCAGTGAGCTCCTACAATGAGCAGTTCTTC
.	14	TRBJ2-7	TRBD2	TRBV6-5	CASGGTSETYEQYF	TGTGCCAGCGGGGGGACTAGCGAGACCTACGAGCAGTACTTC
.	15	TRBJ2-7	.	TRBV9	CASSAYPGHGYEQYF	TGTGCCAGCAGCGCCTATCCGGGACATGGCTACGAGCAGTACTTC